Given below is one T cell receptor (beta chain) in context. Produced via immunoSEQ multiplex PCR; TCRdb's table is partial and in-frame only. There are about 35,000 clones in the sample; about four fifths occur only once, and around 2.5% lies in the top ten. These data originate in a study of OX40 agonist ivuxolimab in advanced cancers. Study-wide context: Dosing consisted of intravenous ivuxolimab at 0.01 to 10 mg/kg every 2 weeks.

This CDR3 has 14 residues. Trimming cost V 3 bases and J 3 bases, with 12 bases left between them. From germline, CDR1 is SGHTA and CDR2 FQGNSA. Autoimmune disease history or systemic immunosuppression excluded patients. The material sequenced was CD4+ or CD8+ T cells sorted from blood, taken in a trial of the OX40 agonist ivuxolimab. The source is an adult with an advanced solid tumor such as melanoma, head and neck, liver or kidney cancer. The chain has TRBV7-2 and TRBJ2-7; possibly TRBD2 for D (5 bases). The CDR3 DNA reads as TGTGCCAGCAGCTTGGACTTTTCTGACTACGAGCAGTACTTC. It yields the protein CASSLDFSDYEQYF.